The present entry profiles one TCR beta chain with its context. The antigen remains undetermined. The CDR3 length is 12 residues. Germline values: CDR1 LGHNA, CDR2 YNFKEQ. Trimming cost V 0 bases and J 7 bases, with 6 bases left between them. The sort gate was single viable CD3+CD4+CD8-CD45RO+ cells for memory CD4+ T cells. The data were taken from a study of memory CD4+ T cells and cytomegalovirus serostatus. The assay was immunoSEQ multiplex PCR, and TCRdb's table has in-frame clones only and misses some. The data show 35,000 to 45,000 clones, with 79% seen just once and roughly 5.2% held by the top ten. Study-level points and caveats: Suggested: most of the CMV-linked TCR signature lies in CD4+ memory cells. Repertoires predicted CMV serostatus with median bootstrapped AUC of about 0.96.

Sequencing was performed on memory CD4+ T cells from blood. The sequence derives from an adult in good health and CMV-seropositive. The gene calls are TRBV4-2 and TRBJ1-2; D gene unclear. The DNA for the CDR3 is TGTGCCAGCAGCCAAGATTTGGCTGGCTACACCTTC. This codes for CASSQDLAGYTF.